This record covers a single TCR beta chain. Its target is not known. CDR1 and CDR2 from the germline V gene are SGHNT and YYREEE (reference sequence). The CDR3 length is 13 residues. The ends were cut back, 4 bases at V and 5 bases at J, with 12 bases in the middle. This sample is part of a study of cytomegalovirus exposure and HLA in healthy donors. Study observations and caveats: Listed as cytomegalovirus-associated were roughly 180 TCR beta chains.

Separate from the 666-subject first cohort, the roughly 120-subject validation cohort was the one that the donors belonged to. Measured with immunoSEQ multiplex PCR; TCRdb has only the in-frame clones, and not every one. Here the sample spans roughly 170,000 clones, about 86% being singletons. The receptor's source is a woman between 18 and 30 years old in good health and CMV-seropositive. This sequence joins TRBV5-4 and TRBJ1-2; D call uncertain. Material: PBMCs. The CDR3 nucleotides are TGTGCCAGCAGCCTAGACCCGGGTTATGGCTACACCTTC. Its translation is CASSLDPGYGYTF.